This is a list of T cell receptor beta chains from one sample in a study of cytotoxic CD8 clonotypes in ibrutinib-treated CLL. Here immunoSEQ multiplex PCR was the method, and the copy in TCRdb shows in-frame clones only, minus some. The table has approximately 190,000 clones, 60% to 80% seen once. The specimen was PBMCs, collected after 12 months of ibrutinib treatment. These receptor sequences come from a human donor with chronic lymphocytic leukemia. Each CDR3 is given with its conserved first and last residue. D genes are given only for firm matches. Size values are once, few and many counts, or a class for expanded clones, and some rows have none.

d_call: .; clone_size: .; v_call: TRBV18; j_call: TRBJ2-3; cdr3_nt: TGTGCCAGCTCACCGCGGGACTCCTCTATAGATACGCAGTATTTT; cdr3_aa: CASSPRDSSIDTQYF
d_call: TRBD1; clone_size: .; v_call: TRBV5-1; j_call: TRBJ1-4; cdr3_nt: TGCGCCAGCAGCTTGGCCCCAGGGGGGGATGGAAAACTGTTTTTT; cdr3_aa: CASSLAPGGDGKLFF
d_call: TRBD2; clone_size: .; v_call: TRBV11-2; j_call: TRBJ2-1; cdr3_nt: TGTGCCAGCAGCCTAAGCGGGGGAAACTACAATGAGCAGTTCTTC; cdr3_aa: CASSLSGGNYNEQFF
d_call: .; clone_size: .; v_call: TRBV4-2; j_call: TRBJ1-3; cdr3_nt: TGTGCCAGCAGCCAAGATGGGGCAGCTGGAAACACCATATATTTT; cdr3_aa: CASSQDGAAGNTIYF
d_call: .; clone_size: .; v_call: TRBV28; j_call: TRBJ1-6; cdr3_nt: TGTGCCAGCAAGTCTGCCCAGATAAATTATTCACCCCTCCACTTT; cdr3_aa: CASKSAQINYSPLHF
d_call: TRBD2; clone_size: .; v_call: TRBV2; j_call: TRBJ2-5; cdr3_nt: TGTGCCAGCAGTGAATTACTAGCGGTCCCTGGGAAGACCCAGTACTTC; cdr3_aa: CASSELLAVPGKTQYF
d_call: .; clone_size: once; v_call: TRBV5-4; j_call: TRBJ1-5; cdr3_nt: TGTGCCAGCAGCCGCCTCCCCAATCAGCCCCAGCATTTT; cdr3_aa: CASSRLPNQPQHF
d_call: .; clone_size: .; v_call: TRBV5-4; j_call: TRBJ2-1; cdr3_nt: TGTGCCAGCAGCTCTTCGCTGGGGCTAGCAAACAATGAGCAGTTCTTC; cdr3_aa: CASSSSLGLANNEQFF
d_call: .; clone_size: .; v_call: TRBV28; j_call: TRBJ2-2; cdr3_nt: TGTGCCAGCAGGCGACAGGTTTCGGACGGGGAGCTGTTTTTT; cdr3_aa: CASRRQVSDGELFF
d_call: .; clone_size: .; v_call: TRBV5-1; j_call: TRBJ2-2; cdr3_nt: TGCGCCACCCCCCGGGACACCGGGGAGCTGTTTTTT; cdr3_aa: CATPRDTGELFF
d_call: .; clone_size: .; v_call: TRBV10-3; j_call: TRBJ1-4; cdr3_nt: TGTGCCATATCAGGAGAGGTTCATGAAAAACTGTTTTTT; cdr3_aa: CAISGEVHEKLFF
d_call: TRBD1; clone_size: few; v_call: TRBV9; j_call: TRBJ1-1; cdr3_nt: TGTGCCAGCAGCGTAGGGACAGGGGCTTGGACTGAAGCTTTCTTT; cdr3_aa: CASSVGTGAWTEAFF
d_call: TRBD1; clone_size: once; v_call: TRBV6-6; j_call: TRBJ1-2; cdr3_nt: TGTGCCAGCAGTCCGGGACAGAACTATGGCTACACCTTC; cdr3_aa: CASSPGQNYGYTF
d_call: .; clone_size: .; v_call: TRBV2; j_call: TRBJ2-7; cdr3_nt: TGTGCCAGCAGTGAACTAACAGGGTCCGAGCAGTACTTC; cdr3_aa: CASSELTGSEQYF
d_call: TRBD1; clone_size: .; v_call: TRBV28; j_call: TRBJ2-2; cdr3_nt: TGTGCCAGCAGCTTCACCCGCATTCGACAGGGAGCCGGGGAGCTGTTTTTT; cdr3_aa: CASSFTRIRQGAGELFF
d_call: TRBD1; clone_size: .; v_call: TRBV5-4; j_call: TRBJ2-5; cdr3_nt: TGTGCCAGCAGCTTGGTGGCCTCAGGGGGAGAGACCCAGTACTTC; cdr3_aa: CASSLVASGGETQYF
d_call: TRBD2; clone_size: .; v_call: TRBV2; j_call: TRBJ2-7; cdr3_nt: TGTGCCAGCAGTAGTCCCGTAGCGGGGGGGCCTTACGAGCAGTACTTC; cdr3_aa: CASSSPVAGGPYEQYF
d_call: TRBD1; clone_size: .; v_call: TRBV28; j_call: TRBJ2-6; cdr3_nt: TGTGCCAGCAGTGTACAGGGGGCCCTTTCTGGGGCCAACGTCCTGACTTTC; cdr3_aa: CASSVQGALSGANVLTF
d_call: .; clone_size: few; v_call: TRBV30; j_call: TRBJ1-2; cdr3_nt: TGTGCCTGGAGTGCTGACAGGCTGAGCGGCTACACCTTC; cdr3_aa: CAWSADRLSGYTF
d_call: .; clone_size: .; v_call: TRBV4-1; j_call: TRBJ1-1; cdr3_nt: TGCGCCAGCAGCCAAAACTCAGGGTCGTGGGCTGAAGCTTTCTTT; cdr3_aa: CASSQNSGSWAEAFF
d_call: .; clone_size: .; v_call: TRBV6-1; j_call: TRBJ1-3; cdr3_nt: TGTGCCAGCAGTGAAGTAGCGGGGATCTCCACCATATATTTT; cdr3_aa: CASSEVAGISTIYF
d_call: .; clone_size: .; v_call: TRBV11-3; j_call: TRBJ2-5; cdr3_nt: TGTGCCAGCAGCCCCGGGAGTCCGGAGACCCAGTACTTC; cdr3_aa: CASSPGSPETQYF
d_call: TRBD1; clone_size: .; v_call: TRBV30; j_call: TRBJ1-2; cdr3_nt: TGTGCCTGGAGTTCCCGGGACAGGTCGGGTGGCTACACCTTC; cdr3_aa: CAWSSRDRSGGYTF
d_call: .; clone_size: .; v_call: TRBV7-9; j_call: TRBJ1-2; cdr3_nt: TGTGCCAGCAGCTTAGACCAGGACAGCTATGGCTACACCTTC; cdr3_aa: CASSLDQDSYGYTF
d_call: TRBD1; clone_size: .; v_call: TRBV10-3; j_call: TRBJ2-1; cdr3_nt: TGTGCCATCAGCACAGGACAGGGGGGCAATGAGCAGTTCTTC; cdr3_aa: CAISTGQGGNEQFF
d_call: TRBD1; clone_size: .; v_call: TRBV5-1; j_call: TRBJ2-1; cdr3_nt: TGCGCCAGCAGCCCGGGACAGGGTTACTCCTACAATGAGCAGTTCTTC; cdr3_aa: CASSPGQGYSYNEQFF
d_call: TRBD1; clone_size: .; v_call: TRBV6-1; j_call: TRBJ2-7; cdr3_nt: TGTGCCATCCCCCGGGACAGGGGGCTTTTCGAGCAGTACTTC; cdr3_aa: CAIPRDRGLFEQYF
d_call: TRBD2; clone_size: .; v_call: TRBV4-2; j_call: TRBJ2-2; cdr3_nt: TGTGCCAGCACCCCGGGACTAGCGGGAGCCGGGGAGCTGTTTTTT; cdr3_aa: CASTPGLAGAGELFF
d_call: .; clone_size: .; v_call: TRBV7-2; j_call: TRBJ1-5; cdr3_nt: TGTGCCAGCAGCTTAGATGGTCAGCCCCAGCATTTT; cdr3_aa: CASSLDGQPQHF
d_call: .; clone_size: .; v_call: TRBV27; j_call: TRBJ2-7; cdr3_nt: TGTGCCAGTTTAGACCTGGGGGAGAATTCCTACGAGCAGTACTTC; cdr3_aa: CASLDLGENSYEQYF